This T cell receptor beta chain was documented in a study of shared clonotypes between healthy human individuals. As processed by the authors: Junction-only sequences produced by ImmunoSEQ had no quality scores, so filtering differed. Sequenced by immunoSEQ multiplex PCR; TCRdb stores in-frame clones only, minus some. The V and J calls and clone size come from that table; D and trimming were worked out from the DNA. Of fewer than 600,000 clones detected, about four fifths appear once; the ten largest clones hold roughly 13%. Adults of Caucasian background living in Nashville, Tennessee made up all donors. The CDR3 contains 16 residues. CDR1 and CDR2 (germline): SGDLS, YYNGEE. V was clipped by 6 bases and J by 0 bases, with 15 bases between them.

The chain combines TRBV9 with TRBJ2-2; D might be TRBD2 (6 bases). The TCR was taken from a woman between 40 and 55 years old in good health. Some clones in this sample may be carry-over from other donors' samples. The sample comprised PBMCs. CDR3 nucleotides: TGTGCCAGCACTCCACGCGGGGACGCGAACACCGGGGAGCTGTTTTTT. It codes for CASTPRGDANTGELFF.